The entry below describes one T cell receptor (beta chain). Its target is unknown. This sample includes further DNA sequences coding for the same CDR3. TCRdb's copy holds only in-frame clones and misses some; the assay was immunoSEQ multiplex PCR. The data hold more than 1,200,000 clones, with around 98.5% observed a single time. CDR1 and CDR2 from the germline V gene are SGHRS and YFSETQ. The CDR3 extends over 12 amino acids. Deletions cut 4 bases from V and 3 bases from J, with 8 bases between. The sample comes from a study of shared clonotypes between healthy human individuals. Regarding the study as a whole: Clonotype sharing levels among donors were expected to vary with sequencing depth.

This sequence was found in a young man in good health. The chain couples TRBV5-1 to TRBJ2-7; D remains ambiguous. Sample: naive CD4+ T cells sorted from blood. Subset given: CD45RA+ positively selected. The CDR3 DNA follows: TGCGCCAGCAGCCAGGAAAGCTACGAGCAGTACTTC. It yields the protein CASSQESYEQYF.